The 10 T cell receptor beta chains presented below share a single source sample, sequenced in a study of CD8 T cells in Susac syndrome. With random hexamers, reverse transcription was performed on roughly 0.5 to 1 ug of RNA. TCRdb fed the immunoSEQ multiplex PCR reads into MiXCR, producing one record per CDR3 protein. The table lists about 440,000 distinct CDR3 sequences, 85% to 90% of them singletons. The sequenced sample was CD8+ T cells from PBMCs. These receptors were taken from a human donor with multiple sclerosis.

The rearrangement uses TRBV10-2 and TRBJ2-7; 12 bases match TRBD2. The CDR3 length is 15 residues. Germline CDR1 WSHSY, CDR2 SAAADI. Losses at the gene ends were 5 bases for V and 3 bases for J; bases not matched to a gene: 5. The CDR3 region has the DNA TGCGCCAGCAGTAGGACTAGCGGGATAGGCTACGAGCAGTACTTC. Translating gives CASSRTSGIGYEQYF.

This CDR3 is CASSSRDANYGYTF. In DNA, the CDR3 is TGCGCCAGCAGCTCCCGGGATGCTAACTATGGCTACACCTTC. V usage is TRBV5-1 and J usage is TRBJ1-2; unclear D gene. CDR1 SGHRS and CDR2 YFSETQ come from the germline V gene. The V end lost 3 bases, the J end lost 0 bases, and 9 bases lay between the germline ends. The CDR3 covers 14 residues.

The chain employs TRBV4-1 and TRBJ2-1; no clear D gene. The V end lost 4 bases, the J end lost 10 bases, and 17 bases lay between the germline ends. The CDR3 sequence is 14 residues long. From germline, CDR1 is MGHRA and CDR2 YSYEKL. CDR3 in DNA: TGCGCCAGCAGCCCTCGAGCGACCGTTCAGGAGCAGTTCTTC. Protein product: CASSPRATVQEQFF.

The chain employs TRBV9 and TRBJ2-6; D may be TRBD1 or TRBD2 (5 bases each). CDR3 length: 16 residues. V dropped 0 bases and J dropped 4 bases, with 11 bases sitting between them. CDR1 and CDR2 (germline): SGDLS, YYNGEE. The chain's CDR3 is CASSVVGGSGANVLTF. As DNA, the CDR3 is TGTGCCAGCAGCGTAGTTGGGGGATCGGGGGCCAACGTCCTGACTTTC.

Written as DNA, the CDR3 is TGCGCCAGCAGCCAAGTCCCCGGGACCCAGTACTTC. Its protein product is CASSQVPGTQYF. The chain has TRBV4-1 and TRBJ2-5; D remains ambiguous. Trimming removed 1 base at V and 7 bases at J, with 7 bases between. This CDR3 region has 12 residues. Per the germline V gene, CDR1 is MGHRA and CDR2 is YSYEKL.

J is TRBJ2-7 and V is TRBV27; 8 bases align to TRBD1. V shed 0 bases, J shed 5 bases, and the junction held 12 bases outside the gene matches. The germline V gene encodes CDR1 MNHEY and CDR2 SMNVEV (reference sequence). The CDR3 extends over 17 amino acids. This CDR3 is CASSLSYTGTGFHEQYF. CDR3 sequence (DNA): TGTGCCAGCAGTTTATCATACACCGGGACAGGCTTCCACGAGCAGTACTTC.

The chain carries TRBV12-3 or TRBV12-4 and TRBJ2-7; the D gene is possibly TRBD1 (6 bases). The CDR3 totals 15 residues. V was trimmed by 1 base and J by 2 bases, leaving 12 bases between them. Here the CDR3 reads CASSLEQGYTYEQYF. In nucleotides, the CDR3 is TGTGCCAGCAGTTTAGAACAGGGCTACACCTACGAGCAGTACTTC.

This rearrangement joins TRBV20-1 to TRBJ2-7; TRBD2 matches 9 bases. J gave up 4 bases and V 3 bases, and 13 bases lay outside the gene matches. The CDR3 consists of 16 residues. Germline CDR1 reads DFQATT; CDR2 reads SNEGSKA (reference sequence). The chain's CDR3 is CSASSSGGLRWYEQYF. CDR3 DNA: TGCAGTGCTAGCTCCAGCGGGGGGCTTAGATGGTACGAGCAGTACTTC.

The V call is TRBV4-1, the J call TRBJ2-3; 10 positions match TRBD2. V lost 1 base to trimming and J lost 9 bases; unmatched junction nucleotides: 10. The germline V gene has CDR1 MGHRA and CDR2 YSYEKL. The CDR3 is 16 amino acids. CDR3 protein: CASSQAGSGGRNTQYF. The CDR3 DNA reads as TGCGCCAGCAGCCAAGCGGGTAGCGGGGGGCGAAACACGCAGTATTTT.

DNA of the CDR3: TGCGCCAGCCGCGGCTACACCTTC. It is translated as CASRGYTF. The chain links TRBV10-1 to TRBJ1-2; D is unresolved. CDR1 and CDR2 (germline): WNHNN, SYGVQD (reference sequence). The CDR3 is 8 amino acids. The germline V and J ends were trimmed by 8 bases and 8 bases, with 3 bases remaining between them.